The rows below give T cell receptor beta chains drawn from one sample of a study of response to subunit inactivated influenza vaccine. MiXCR was run by TCRdb on the RT-PCR reads, yielding one entry per CDR3 protein. Altogether around 600,000 distinct CDR3 sequences are present, about 11% being singletons, with the ten largest covering 8% to 13%. This same sample was also taken into another study, of T cells expressing NK-cell markers.

The sample was PBMCs from blood, taken on the day of vaccination. These receptors all stem from a man aged 50 to 59 who received an inactivated influenza vaccine. Each CDR3 is given with its conserved first and last residue. The order of the fields is D gene, clone size, V gene, J gene, CDR3 protein, CDR3 DNA. D genes are given only for firm matches. Clone size, where shown, is once, few, many, or a class for clones that have expanded.

.	.	TRBV10-3	TRBJ2-5	CAISDPGRRTETQYF	TGTGCCATCAGTGACCCGGGCCGGCGAACTGAGACCCAGTACTTC
TRBD1	.	TRBV18	TRBJ1-1	CASSLGQGAIRTEAFF	TGTGCCAGCTCACTCGGACAGGGGGCTATTCGCACTGAAGCTTTCTTT
.	.	TRBV5-1	TRBJ1-5	CASSPGLPGGPQHF	TGCGCCAGCAGCCCGGGACTGCCTGGGGGACCCCAGCATTTT
TRBD1	few	TRBV7-9	TRBJ2-5	CASSPIDRGETQYF	TGTGCCAGCAGCCCAATCGACAGGGGAGAGACCCAGTACTTC
.	.	TRBV5-6	TRBJ1-5	CASSSGVDNQPQHF	TGTGCCAGCAGCTCAGGGGTTGACAATCAGCCCCAGCATTTT
.	few	TRBV5-4	TRBJ2-2	CASSSDGTTGELFF	TGTGCCAGCAGCTCTGACGGAACCACCGGGGAGCTGTTTTTT
.	.	TRBV12-3/TRBV12-4	TRBJ1-5	CASSSPGLNQPQHF	TGTGCCAGCAGTTCACCGGGCCTAAATCAGCCCCAGCATTTT
TRBD1	few	TRBV29-1	TRBJ2-7	CSVEGGTGGATYEQYF	TGCAGCGTTGAAGGTGGGACAGGGGGAGCTACCTACGAGCAGTACTTC
.	many	TRBV9	TRBJ2-5	CASGAAFQGETQYF	TGTGCCAGCGGCGCCGCGTTCCAAGGGGAGACCCAGTACTTC
.	few	TRBV18	TRBJ2-2	CASSPRYTNTGELFF	TGTGCCAGCTCACCACGATACACCAACACCGGGGAGCTGTTTTTT
TRBD2	few	TRBV6-5	TRBJ2-7	CASSSTSGGVYEQYF	TGTGCCAGCAGTTCTACTAGCGGGGGAGTCTACGAGCAGTACTTC
TRBD2	many	TRBV12-3/TRBV12-4	TRBJ2-3	CASSERTPRGTDTQYF	TGTGCCAGCAGTGAGCGGACCCCGCGGGGGACAGATACGCAGTATTTT
.	.	TRBV27	TRBJ2-1	CASSSIRAPEQFF	TGTGCCAGCAGCTCAATCCGGGCCCCCGAGCAGTTCTTC
.	few	TRBV5-5	TRBJ2-2	CASSRHETGELFF	TGTGCCAGCAGCCGACACGAGACCGGGGAGCTGTTTTTT
.	.	TRBV11-2	TRBJ2-3	CASSSRAEVTDTQYF	TGTGCCAGCAGCTCTAGGGCGGAGGTCACAGATACGCAGTATTTT
TRBD2	few	TRBV5-1	TRBJ2-3	CASSSPGGEGATDTQYF	TGCGCCAGCAGCTCCCCGGGAGGGGAAGGGGCCACAGATACGCAGTATTTT
.	many	TRBV5-1	TRBJ2-1	CASSLGQIFEQFF	TGCGCCAGCAGCTTAGGACAGATCTTTGAGCAGTTCTTC
TRBD1	.	TRBV6-1	TRBJ2-1	CASRSNRDRGRNEQFF	TGTGCCAGCAGAAGTAACCGGGACAGGGGGCGAAATGAGCAGTTCTTC
TRBD1	.	TRBV24-1	TRBJ2-2	CATSDTGQGSGELFF	TGTGCCACCAGTGATACGGGACAGGGGTCCGGGGAGCTGTTTTTT
TRBD1	many	TRBV4-2	TRBJ1-3	CASSQDGTEGNTIYF	TGTGCCAGCAGCCAAGATGGGACAGAGGGAAACACCATATATTTT
.	few	TRBV27	TRBJ2-7	CASSPLAGEQYF	TGTGCCAGCAGCCCTTTAGCCGGGGAGCAGTACTTC
.	few	TRBV19	TRBJ2-1	CASSTEGQSSYNEQFF	TGTGCCAGTAGTACAGAAGGACAGAGCTCCTACAATGAGCAGTTCTTC
.	many	TRBV12-3/TRBV12-4	TRBJ1-2	CASTASVSHYGYTF	TGTGCCAGCACCGCAAGCGTGAGCCACTATGGCTACACCTTC
TRBD1	.	TRBV7-3	TRBJ2-7	CASSPRGQGLDEQYF	TGTGCCAGCAGCCCTCGGGGACAGGGACTCGACGAGCAGTACTTC
TRBD1	few	TRBV12-3/TRBV12-4	TRBJ1-1	CASSFGAGTGFSYLEAFF	TGTGCCAGCAGTTTTGGGGCCGGGACAGGATTTTCGTATCTTGAAGCTTTCTTT
.	.	TRBV20-1	TRBJ2-7	CSARHMPSYEQYF	TGCAGTGCTAGACATATGCCCTCCTACGAGCAGTACTTC
.	.	TRBV15	TRBJ2-3	CATSRAGSDTQYF	TGTGCCACCAGCAGAGCTGGGTCGGATACGCAGTATTTT
.	many	TRBV4-1	TRBJ2-1	CASSRTRINEQFF	TGCGCCAGCAGCCGTACGAGAATCAATGAGCAGTTCTTC
.	few	TRBV5-1	TRBJ1-2	CASSLAVTYGYTF	TGCGCCAGCAGCTTGGCGGTGACCTATGGCTACACCTTC
.	.	TRBV7-3	TRBJ2-5	CASSGTVKETQYF	TGTGCCAGTTCCGGGACGGTAAAAGAGACCCAGTACTTC
TRBD2	.	TRBV7-2	TRBJ2-7	CASGRLAGGLYEQYF	TGTGCCAGCGGGAGACTAGCGGGAGGACTCTACGAGCAGTACTTC
TRBD2	.	TRBV7-8	TRBJ2-2	CASSLVLAGFGELFF	TGTGCCAGCAGCTTAGTACTAGCGGGATTCGGGGAGCTGTTTTTT
.	many	TRBV12-3/TRBV12-4	TRBJ1-5	CASSSGGESNQPQHF	TGTGCCAGCAGTTCCGGCGGTGAGAGCAATCAGCCCCAGCATTTT
.	.	TRBV11-2	TRBJ2-1	CASSSPIASESSYNEQFF	TGTGCCAGCAGCTCCCCCATCGCTAGCGAGAGCTCCTACAATGAGCAGTTCTTC
.	few	TRBV28	TRBJ2-2	CASTRRLANTGELFF	TGTGCCAGCACAAGGCGGTTGGCCAACACCGGGGAGCTGTTTTTT
.	few	TRBV10-3	TRBJ2-3	CAIRLSGHTDTQYF	TGTGCCATCAGGCTCAGTGGGCACACAGATACGCAGTATTTT
.	.	TRBV30	TRBJ1-2	CAWKAGADYTF	TGTGCCTGGAAGGCGGGCGCGGACTACACCTTC